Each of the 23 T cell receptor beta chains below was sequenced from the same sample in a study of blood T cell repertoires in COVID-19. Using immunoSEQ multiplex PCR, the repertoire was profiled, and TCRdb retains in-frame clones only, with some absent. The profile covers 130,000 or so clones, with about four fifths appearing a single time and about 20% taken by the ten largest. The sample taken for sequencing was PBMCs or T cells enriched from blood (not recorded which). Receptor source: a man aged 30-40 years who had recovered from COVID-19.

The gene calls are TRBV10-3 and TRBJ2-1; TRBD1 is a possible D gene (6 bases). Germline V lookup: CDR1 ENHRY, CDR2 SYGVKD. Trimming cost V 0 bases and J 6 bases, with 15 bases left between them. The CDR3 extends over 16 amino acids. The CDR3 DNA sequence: TGTGCCATCAGTGAGTCGAGGGCAGGGGAACTCAATGAGCAGTTCTTC. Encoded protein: CAISESRAGELNEQFF.

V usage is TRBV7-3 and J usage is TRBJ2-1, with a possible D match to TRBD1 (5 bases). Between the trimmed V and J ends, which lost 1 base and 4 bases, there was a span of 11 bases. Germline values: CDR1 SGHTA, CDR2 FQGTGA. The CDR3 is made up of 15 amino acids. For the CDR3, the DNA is TGTGCCAGCAGCTTAAGTAGGGGCCTTTACAATGAGCAGTTCTTC. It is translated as CASSLSRGLYNEQFF.

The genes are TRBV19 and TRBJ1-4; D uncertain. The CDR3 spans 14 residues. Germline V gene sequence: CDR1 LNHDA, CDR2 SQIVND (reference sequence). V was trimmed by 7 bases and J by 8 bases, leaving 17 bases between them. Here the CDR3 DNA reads TGTGCCAGTACCACCAGCGCGCTCGGGGAAAAACTGTTTTTT. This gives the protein CASTTSALGEKLFF.

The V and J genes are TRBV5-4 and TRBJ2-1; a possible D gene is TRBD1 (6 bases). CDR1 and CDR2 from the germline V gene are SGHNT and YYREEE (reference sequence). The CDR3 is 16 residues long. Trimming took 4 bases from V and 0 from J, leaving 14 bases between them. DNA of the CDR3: TGTGCCAGCAGCCCCCCCGTGACAGGCTCCTACAATGAGCAGTTCTTC. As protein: CASSPPVTGSYNEQFF.

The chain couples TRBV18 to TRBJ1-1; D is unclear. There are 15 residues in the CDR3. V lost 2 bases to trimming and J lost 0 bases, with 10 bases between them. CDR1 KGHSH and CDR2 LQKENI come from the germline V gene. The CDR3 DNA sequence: TGTGCCAGCTCACCAGAACCGGGGATGAACACTGAAGCTTTCTTT. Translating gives CASSPEPGMNTEAFF.

The CDR3 sequence is CASSYKAGVTDTQYF. The CDR3 nucleotides read TGTGCCAGCAGTTACAAAGCAGGGGTCACAGATACGCAGTATTTT. The chain uses TRBV6-5 and TRBJ2-3, with D possibly matching TRBD1 (6 bases). The CDR3 is 15 residues long. CDR1 is MNHEY, CDR2 SVGAGI, per germline. The V end was cut by 2 bases, the J end by 2 bases, with 11 bases between.

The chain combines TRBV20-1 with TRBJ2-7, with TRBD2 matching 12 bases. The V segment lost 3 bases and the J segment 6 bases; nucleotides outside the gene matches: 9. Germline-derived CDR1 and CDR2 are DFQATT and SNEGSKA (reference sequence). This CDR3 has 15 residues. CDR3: CSASSGLAGSSEQYF. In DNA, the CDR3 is TGCAGTGCTAGTTCAGGACTAGCGGGGAGCAGCGAGCAGTACTTC.

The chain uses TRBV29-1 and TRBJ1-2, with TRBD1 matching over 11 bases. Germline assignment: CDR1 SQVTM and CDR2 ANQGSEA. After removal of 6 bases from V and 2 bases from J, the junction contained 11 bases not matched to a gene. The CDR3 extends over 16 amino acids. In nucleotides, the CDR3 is TGCAGCGTGCGCATGGAGGACAGGGGGCTAAACTATGGCTACACCTTC. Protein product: CSVRMEDRGLNYGYTF.

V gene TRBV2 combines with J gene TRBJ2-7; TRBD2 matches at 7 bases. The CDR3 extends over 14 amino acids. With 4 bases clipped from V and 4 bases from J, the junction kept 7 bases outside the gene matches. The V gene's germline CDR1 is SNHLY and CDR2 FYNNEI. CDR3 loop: CASSGGGRAYEQYF. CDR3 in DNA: TGTGCCAGCAGTGGTGGTGGGAGGGCTTACGAGCAGTACTTC.

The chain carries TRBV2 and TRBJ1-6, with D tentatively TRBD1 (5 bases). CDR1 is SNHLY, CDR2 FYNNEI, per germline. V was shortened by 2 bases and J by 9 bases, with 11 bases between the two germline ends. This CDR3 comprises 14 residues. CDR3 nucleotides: TGTGCCAGCAGTGAAACGGGGGAACGTTCACCCCTCCACTTT. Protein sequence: CASSETGERSPLHF.

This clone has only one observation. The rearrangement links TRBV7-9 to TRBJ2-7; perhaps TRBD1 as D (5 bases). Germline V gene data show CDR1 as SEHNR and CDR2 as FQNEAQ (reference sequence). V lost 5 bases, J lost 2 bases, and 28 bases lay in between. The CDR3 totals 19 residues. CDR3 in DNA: TGTGCCAGCAGCCTGAAAGCCTTTTGGCAGGGCTTCGCGCCCTACGAGCAGTACGTC. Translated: CASSLKAFWQGFAPYEQYV.

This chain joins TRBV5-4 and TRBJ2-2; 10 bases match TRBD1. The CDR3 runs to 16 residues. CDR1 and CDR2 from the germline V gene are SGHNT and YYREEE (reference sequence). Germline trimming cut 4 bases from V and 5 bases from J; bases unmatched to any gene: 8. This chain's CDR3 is CASSPTGGEGTGELFF. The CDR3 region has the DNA TGTGCCAGCAGCCCGACAGGGGGCGAGGGAACCGGGGAGCTGTTTTTT.

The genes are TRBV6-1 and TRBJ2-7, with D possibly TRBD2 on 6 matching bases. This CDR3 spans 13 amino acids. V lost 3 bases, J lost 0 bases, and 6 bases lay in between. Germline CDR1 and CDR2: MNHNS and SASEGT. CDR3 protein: CASSEGLSYEQYF. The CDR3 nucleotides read TGTGCCAGCAGTGAGGGACTCTCCTACGAGCAGTACTTC.

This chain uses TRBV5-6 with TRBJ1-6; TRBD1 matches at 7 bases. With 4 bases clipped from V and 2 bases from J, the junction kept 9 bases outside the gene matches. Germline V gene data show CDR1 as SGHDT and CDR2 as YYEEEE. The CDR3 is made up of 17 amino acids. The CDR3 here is CASSPRGGAPYNSPLHF. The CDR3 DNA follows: TGTGCCAGCAGCCCCAGAGGGGGCGCCCCCTATAATTCACCCCTCCACTTT.

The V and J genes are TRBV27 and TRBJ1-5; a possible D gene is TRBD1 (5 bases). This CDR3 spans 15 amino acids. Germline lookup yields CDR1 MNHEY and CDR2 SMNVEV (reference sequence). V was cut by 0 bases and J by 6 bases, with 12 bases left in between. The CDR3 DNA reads TGTGCCAGCAGTTTATCCAGGGAGGTTGTTCAGCCCCAGCATTTT. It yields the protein CASSLSREVVQPQHF.

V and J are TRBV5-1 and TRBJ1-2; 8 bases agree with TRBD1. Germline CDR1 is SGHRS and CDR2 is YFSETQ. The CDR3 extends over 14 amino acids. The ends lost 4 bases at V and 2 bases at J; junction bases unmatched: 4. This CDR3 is CASSLRGRNYGYTF. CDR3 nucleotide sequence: TGCGCCAGCAGCCTCAGGGGGCGAAACTATGGCTACACCTTC. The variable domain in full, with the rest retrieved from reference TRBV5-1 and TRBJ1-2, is KAGVTQTPRYLIKTRGQQVTLSCSPISGHRSVSWYQQTPGQGLQFLFEYFSETQRNKGNFPGRFSGRQFSNSRSEMNVSTLELGDSALYLCASSLRGRNYGYTFGSGTRLTVV.

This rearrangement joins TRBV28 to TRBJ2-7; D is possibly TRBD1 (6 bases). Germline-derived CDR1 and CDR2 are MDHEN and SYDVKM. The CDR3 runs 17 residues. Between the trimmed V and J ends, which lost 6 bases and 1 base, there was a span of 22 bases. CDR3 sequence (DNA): TGTGCCAGCAGCGTTACAGGGAAACCCCAAAATTCCTACGAGCAGTACTTC. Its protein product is CASSVTGKPQNSYEQYF.

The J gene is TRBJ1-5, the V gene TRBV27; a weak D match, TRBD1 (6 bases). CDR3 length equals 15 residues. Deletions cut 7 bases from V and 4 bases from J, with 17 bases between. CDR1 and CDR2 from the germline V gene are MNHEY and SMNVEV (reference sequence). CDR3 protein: CASTPLGASNQPQHF. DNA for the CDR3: TGTGCCAGCACCCCCTTGGGGGCCTCGAATCAGCCCCAGCATTTT.

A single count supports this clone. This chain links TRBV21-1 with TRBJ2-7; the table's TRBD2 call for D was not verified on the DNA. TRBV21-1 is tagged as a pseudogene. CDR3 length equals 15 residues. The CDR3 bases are TGTGCCAGCAGCACCCCATTACTTTTTTCCTACGAGCAGTACTTC. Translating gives CASSTPLLFSYEQYF.

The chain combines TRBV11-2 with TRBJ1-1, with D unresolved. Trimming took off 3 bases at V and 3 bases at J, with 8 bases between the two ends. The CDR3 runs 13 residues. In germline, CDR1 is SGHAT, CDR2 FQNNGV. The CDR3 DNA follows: TGTGCCAGCAGCTTGGGCGGGGACACTGAAGCTTTCTTT. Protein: CASSLGGDTEAFF.

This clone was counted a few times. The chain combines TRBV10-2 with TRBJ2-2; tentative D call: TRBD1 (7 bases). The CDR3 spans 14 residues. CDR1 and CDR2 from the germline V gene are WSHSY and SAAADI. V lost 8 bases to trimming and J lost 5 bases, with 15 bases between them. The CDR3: CASATGEVTGELFF. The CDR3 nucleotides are TGCGCCAGCGCCACAGGGGAGGTAACCGGGGAGCTGTTTTTT.

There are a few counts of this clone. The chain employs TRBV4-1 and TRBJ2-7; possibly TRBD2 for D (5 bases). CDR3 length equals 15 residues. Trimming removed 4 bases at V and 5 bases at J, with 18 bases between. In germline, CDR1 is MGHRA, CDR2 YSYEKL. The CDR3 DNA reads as TGCGCCAGCAGCCTTAGCGTTAGGGAACTCCACGAGCAGTACTTC. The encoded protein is CASSLSVRELHEQYF.

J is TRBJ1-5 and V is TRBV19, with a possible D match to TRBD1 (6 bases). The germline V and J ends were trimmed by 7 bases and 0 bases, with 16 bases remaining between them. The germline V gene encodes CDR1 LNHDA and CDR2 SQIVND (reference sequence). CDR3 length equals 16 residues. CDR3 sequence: CASNPGETYSNQPQHF. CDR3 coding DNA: TGTGCCAGTAATCCAGGGGAAACTTATAGCAATCAGCCCCAGCATTTT.